The clone carrying this TCR beta chain occurred a few times. Its antigen is as yet unknown. One entry per CDR3 protein, called by TCRdb with MiXCR from the reads. This table holds fewer than 400,000 distinct CDR3 sequences, over 15% found once. This specimen belongs to a study of T cell repertoires in cytomegalovirus infection. Overall study: From public TCR beta signatures came an indication of both CMV infection and matching HLA type. Regarding the study as a whole: What dominated the ex vivo response were HLA-C-restricted CMV-specific TCR beta clonotypes. Of the TCR beta families, the public ones yielded a cumulative frequency that identified carriers of CMV plus the relevant HLA.

The germline V gene has CDR1 SGHVS and CDR2 FQNEAQ. The CDR3 loop spans 13 amino acids. Between the trimmed V and J ends, which lost 2 bases and 4 bases, there was a span of 5 bases. The chain joins TRBV7-8 to TRBJ1-4; D is uncertain. The source is a human donor in good health (CMV status not recorded). Some clones in this sample may be carry-over from other donors' samples. Sequenced material: PBMCs. Here the CDR3 reads CASSLSFNEKLFF. DNA of the CDR3: TGTGCCAGCAGCTTAAGTTTTAATGAAAAACTGTTTTTT.